The 10 T cell receptor beta chains presented below share a single source sample, sequenced in a study of blood T cell repertoires in COVID-19. TCRdb's copy holds only in-frame clones and misses some; the assay was immunoSEQ multiplex PCR. The sample has about 35,000 clones, around 87% seen once. The sequenced sample was peripheral blood. These receptors were taken from a human donor in a cohort sampled during active COVID-19.

The chain is built from TRBV10-3 and TRBJ2-7, with TRBD1 matching 10 bases. The CDR3 contains 13 residues. Trimming took 7 bases from V and 4 from J; bases not matched to a gene: 4. The germline gives CDR1 ENHRY, CDR2 SYGVKD. The DNA for the CDR3 is TGTGCCATCATGGGGACAGGGGCTTACGAGCAGTACTTC. This gives the protein CAIMGTGAYEQYF.

The CDR3 sequence: CASSNDRGTGELFF. The CDR3 region has the DNA TGTGCCAGCAGTAACGACAGGGGAACCGGGGAGCTGTTTTTT. V usage is TRBV6-2 or TRBV6-3 and J usage is TRBJ2-2, with TRBD1 matching 8 bases. CDR1 and CDR2 (germline): MNHEY, SVGEGT. The CDR3 runs 14 residues. J lost 5 bases, V lost 5 bases, and 4 bases had no gene match.

The genes are TRBV11-2 and TRBJ1-1; 10 bases agree with TRBD1. CDR1 is SGHAT, CDR2 FQNNGV, per germline. V lost 5 bases to trimming and J lost 5 bases; unmatched junction nucleotides: 5. The CDR3 has 14 amino acids. The CDR3 nucleotides read TGTGCCAGCAGCGGTCGGACAGGGGGTACTGAAGCTTTCTTT. It translates to CASSGRTGGTEAFF.

CDR3 residues: CASSLGPRYEQYF. CDR3 nucleotide sequence: TGTGCCAGCAGCCTGGGCCCCCGCTACGAGCAGTACTTC. The chain joins TRBV3-1 (or the pseudogene TRBV3-2) to TRBJ2-7; D is unresolved. The V end was cut by 4 bases, the J end by 3 bases, with 10 bases between. This CDR3 contains 13 residues. Germline CDR1 and CDR2: LGHDT and YNNKEL (reference sequence).

J is TRBJ1-4 and V is TRBV9; a weak D match, TRBD1 (5 bases). CDR1 and CDR2 from the germline V gene are SGDLS and YYNGEE. Trimming removed 4 bases at V and 5 bases at J, with 12 bases between. CDR3 length: 14 amino acids. CDR3: CASSPRGGNEKLFF. Written as DNA, the CDR3 is TGTGCCAGCAGCCCCCGGGGGGGGAATGAAAAACTGTTTTTT.

The rearrangement links TRBV5-6 to TRBJ2-1, with TRBD2 identical over 11 bases. This CDR3 has 16 amino acids. V trimming: 1 base; J trimming: 4 bases; junction bases outside the gene matches: 4. CDR1 and CDR2 from the germline V gene are SGHDT and YYEEEE. The CDR3 nucleotides read TGTGCCAGCAGCTTGCCTACTAGCGGGGGTTACAATGAGCAGTTCTTC. This translates into CASSLPTSGGYNEQFF. Based on the CDR3 plus reference TRBV5-6 and TRBJ2-1, the full variable domain is DAGVTQSPTHLIKTRGQQVTLRCSPKSGHDTVSWYQQALGQGPQFIFQYYEEEERQRGNFPDRFSGHQFPNYSSELNVNALLLGDSALYLCASSLPTSGGYNEQFFGPGTRLTVL.

The chain combines TRBV28 with TRBJ1-2; D gene uncertain. This CDR3 has 12 amino acids. Germline CDR1 MDHEN, CDR2 SYDVKM. For the CDR3, the DNA is TGTGGCTCCCGTACTTTATTGCATGGCTACACCTTC. This sequence encodes CGSRTLLHGYTF.

This rearrangement joins TRBV9 to TRBJ2-5; TRBD2 agrees at 7 bases. Germline assignment: CDR1 SGDLS and CDR2 YYNGEE. The V segment lost 0 bases and the J segment 5 bases; nucleotides outside the gene matches: 7. The CDR3 has 15 residues. CDR3 nucleotide sequence: TGTGCCAGCAGCGTAGCGGGGGGTTCGGTCGAGACCCAGTACTTC. This gives the protein CASSVAGGSVETQYF.

This chain links TRBV6-4 with TRBJ2-2; D might be TRBD2 (7 bases). V lost 6 bases to trimming and J lost 2 bases, with 13 bases between them. This CDR3 region has 15 residues. Per the germline V gene, CDR1 is MRHNA and CDR2 is SNTAGT. The CDR3: CASSQRGANTGELFF. The CDR3 DNA reads TGTGCCAGCAGCCAACGGGGGGCCAACACCGGGGAGCTGTTTTTT.

The chain has TRBV5-4 and TRBJ2-5; maybe TRBD2 (7 bases). Germline-derived CDR1 and CDR2 are SGHNT and YYREEE (reference sequence). The CDR3 extends over 15 amino acids. Trimming removed 0 bases from V and 5 bases from J, with 14 bases in between. The CDR3 DNA is TGTGCCAGCAGCTTGGGGGGGGGCCTTTCGGAGACCCAGTACTTC. Encoded protein: CASSLGGGLSETQYF.